This TCR beta chain was profiled in a study of CD8 T cells in ankylosing spondylitis. Study-level results: Matched synovial fluid from ankylosing spondylitis patients was reported to be enriched for disease-linked clones. A number of the motif variants had already been described in reactive arthritis synovial fluid and blood. What seemed typical of ankylosing spondylitis blood was a TCR beta motif built from about eight highly homologous variants.

Germline V lookup: CDR1 SSHAT, CDR2 FNYEAQ (reference sequence). The CDR3 is 14 amino acids. As to this clonotype: The antigen is not known. One junction end does not reproduce the germline sequence, and a read error may be involved.

Libraries for TCR beta were made by quantitative 5'-RACE with molecular barcodes. TCRdb re-called the 5' RACE reads through MiXCR, storing one row per CDR3 protein. The table lists 650,000 to 800,000 distinct CDR3 sequences, roughly 19% of them singletons. The sequenced sample was blood, either unsorted or a sorted T cell fraction (not recorded which). V is TRBV7-7 and J is TRBJ2-5; D remains unclear. The receptor's source is a male donor with ankylosing spondylitis. CDR3 nucleotides: TGTGCTAGCAGCTTAAATCCGGGTCCGGAGACCCAGTACTTC. This codes for CASSLNPGPETQYF. Full variable domain (outside the CDR3, taken from reference TRBV7-7 and TRBJ2-5): GAGVSQSPRYKVTKRGQDVTLRCDPISSHATLYWYQQALGQGPEFLTYFNYEAQPDKSGLPSDRFSAERPEGSISTLTIQRTEQRDSAMYRCASSLNPGPETQYFGPGTRLLVL.